The source of this T cell receptor beta chain is a study of PD-1 blockade in classical Hodgkin lymphoma. The germline gives CDR1 MDHEN, CDR2 SYDVKM. Trimming at V came to 6 bases and at J to 5 bases, leaving 9 bases not matched to a gene. CDR3 size: 16 residues. No patient escaped relapse after autologous stem cell transplantation, and brentuximab vedotin exposure varied. The best responses consisted of complete response, partial response or progressive disease. The method was immunoSEQ multiplex PCR; TCRdb's version includes in-frame clones alone and lacks a portion of them. The table lists some 96,000 clones, 81% of them singletons, with roughly 15% in the top ten. Findings of the study overall: By cycle point C4D1, TCR diversity had risen significantly in CD4+ cells (but not CD8+ cells).

This clone is labeled as medium-sized. Its antigen is not known. The sample was peripheral blood mononuclear cells (PBMCs), taken before the second cycle of nivolumab. This rearrangement joins TRBV28 to TRBJ2-7; 14 bases match TRBD2. The TCR sequence derives from a human donor with classical Hodgkin lymphoma. Written as DNA, the CDR3 is TGTGCCAGCAGCACCGGGACTAGCGGGAGTCGTAACGAGCAGTACTTC. It is translated as CASSTGTSGSRNEQYF.